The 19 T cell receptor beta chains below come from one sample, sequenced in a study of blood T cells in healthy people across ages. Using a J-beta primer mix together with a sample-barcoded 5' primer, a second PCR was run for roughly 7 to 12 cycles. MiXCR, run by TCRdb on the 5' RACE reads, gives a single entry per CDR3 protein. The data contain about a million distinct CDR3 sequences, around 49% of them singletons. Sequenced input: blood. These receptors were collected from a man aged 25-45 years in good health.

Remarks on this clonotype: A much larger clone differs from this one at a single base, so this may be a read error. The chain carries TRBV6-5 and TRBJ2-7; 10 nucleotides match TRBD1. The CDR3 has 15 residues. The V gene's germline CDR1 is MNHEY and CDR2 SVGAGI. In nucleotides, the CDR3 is TGTGCCAACAGTTCGCCGGGACAGGGGCACTACGAGCAGTACTTC. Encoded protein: CANSSPGQGHYEQYF.

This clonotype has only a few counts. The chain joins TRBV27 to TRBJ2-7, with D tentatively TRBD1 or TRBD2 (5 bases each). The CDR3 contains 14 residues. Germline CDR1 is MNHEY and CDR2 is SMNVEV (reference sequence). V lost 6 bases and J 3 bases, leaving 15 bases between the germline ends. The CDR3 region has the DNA TGTGCCAGCAGCTATGGGACGGTGGACTACGAGCAGTACTTC. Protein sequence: CASSYGTVDYEQYF.

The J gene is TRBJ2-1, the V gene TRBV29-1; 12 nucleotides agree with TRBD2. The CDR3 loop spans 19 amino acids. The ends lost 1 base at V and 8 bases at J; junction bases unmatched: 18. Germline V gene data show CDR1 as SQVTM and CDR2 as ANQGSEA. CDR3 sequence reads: CSVEGLTSGGPYIRDEQFF. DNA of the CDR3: TGCAGCGTTGAAGGGCTGACTAGCGGGGGACCTTATATACGAGATGAGCAGTTCTTC.

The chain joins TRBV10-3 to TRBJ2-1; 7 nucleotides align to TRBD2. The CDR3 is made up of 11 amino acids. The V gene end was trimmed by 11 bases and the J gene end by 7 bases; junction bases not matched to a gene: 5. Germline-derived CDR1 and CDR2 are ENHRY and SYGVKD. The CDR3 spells CAGGGLNEQFF. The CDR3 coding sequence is TGTGCCGGCGGGGGACTAAATGAGCAGTTCTTC.

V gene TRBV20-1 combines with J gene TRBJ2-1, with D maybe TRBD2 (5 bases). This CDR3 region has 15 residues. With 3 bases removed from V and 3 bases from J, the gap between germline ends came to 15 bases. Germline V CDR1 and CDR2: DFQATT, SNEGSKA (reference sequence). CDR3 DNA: TGCAGTGCTAGTTTGTCCGGGGTCAACTACAATGAGCAGTTCTTC. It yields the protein CSASLSGVNYNEQFF.

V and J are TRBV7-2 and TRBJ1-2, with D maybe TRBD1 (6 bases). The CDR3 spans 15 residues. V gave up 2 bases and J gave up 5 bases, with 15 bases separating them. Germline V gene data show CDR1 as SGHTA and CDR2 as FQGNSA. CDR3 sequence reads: CASSLRQALRYGYTF. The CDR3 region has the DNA TGTGCCAGCAGCTTAAGACAGGCCCTCAGATATGGCTACACCTTC.

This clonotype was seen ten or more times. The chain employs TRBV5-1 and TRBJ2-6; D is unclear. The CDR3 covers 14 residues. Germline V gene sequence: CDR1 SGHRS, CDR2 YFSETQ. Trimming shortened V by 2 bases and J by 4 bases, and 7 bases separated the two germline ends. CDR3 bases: TGCGCCAGCAGCTTCACGTCAGGGGCCAACGTCCTGACTTTC. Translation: CASSFTSGANVLTF.

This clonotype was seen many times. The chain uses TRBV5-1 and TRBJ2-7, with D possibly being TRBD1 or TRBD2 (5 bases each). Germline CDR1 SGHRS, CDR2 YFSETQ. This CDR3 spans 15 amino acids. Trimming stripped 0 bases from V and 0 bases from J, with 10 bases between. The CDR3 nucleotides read TGCGCCAGCAGCTTGGGTGGGACCGACTCCTACGAGCAGTACTTC. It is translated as CASSLGGTDSYEQYF. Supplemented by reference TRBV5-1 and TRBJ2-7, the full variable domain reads KAGVTQTPRYLIKTRGQQVTLSCSPISGHRSVSWYQQTPGQGLQFLFEYFSETQRNKGNFPGRFSGRQFSNSRSEMNVSTLELGDSALYLCASSLGGTDSYEQYFGPGTRLTVT.

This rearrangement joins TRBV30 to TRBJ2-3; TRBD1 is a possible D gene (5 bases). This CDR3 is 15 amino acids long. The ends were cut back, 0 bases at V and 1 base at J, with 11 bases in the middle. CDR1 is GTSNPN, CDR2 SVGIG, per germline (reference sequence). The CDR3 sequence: CAWSVRDSRTDTQYF. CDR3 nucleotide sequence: TGTGCCTGGAGTGTGCGAGACAGCCGCACAGATACGCAGTATTTT.

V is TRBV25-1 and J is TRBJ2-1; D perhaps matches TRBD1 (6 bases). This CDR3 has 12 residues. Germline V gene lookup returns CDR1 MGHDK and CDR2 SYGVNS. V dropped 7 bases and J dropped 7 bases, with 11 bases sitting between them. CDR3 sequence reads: CASTNRVNEQFF. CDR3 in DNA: TGTGCCAGCACAAACAGGGTTAATGAGCAGTTCTTC.

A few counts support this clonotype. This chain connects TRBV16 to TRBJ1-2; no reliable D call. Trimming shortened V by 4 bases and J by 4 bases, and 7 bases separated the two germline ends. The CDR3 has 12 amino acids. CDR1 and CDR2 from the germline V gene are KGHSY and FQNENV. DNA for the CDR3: TGTGCCAGCAGCCGACGGGCCTATGGCTACACCTTC. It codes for CASSRRAYGYTF.

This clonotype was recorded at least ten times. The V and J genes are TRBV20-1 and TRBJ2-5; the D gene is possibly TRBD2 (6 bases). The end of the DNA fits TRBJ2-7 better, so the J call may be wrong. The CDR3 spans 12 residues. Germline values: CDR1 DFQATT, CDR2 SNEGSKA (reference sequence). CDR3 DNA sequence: TGCAGTGCTAGAGATCTGACTAGCGAGCAGTACTTC. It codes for CSARDLTSEQYF.

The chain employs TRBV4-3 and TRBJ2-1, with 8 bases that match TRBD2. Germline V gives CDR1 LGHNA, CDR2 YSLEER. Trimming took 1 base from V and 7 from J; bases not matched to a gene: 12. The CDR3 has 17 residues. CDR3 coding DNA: TGCGCCAGCAGCCAAGGGATAGGACTAGCCGTCGGGAATGAGCAGTTCTTC. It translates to CASSQGIGLAVGNEQFF.

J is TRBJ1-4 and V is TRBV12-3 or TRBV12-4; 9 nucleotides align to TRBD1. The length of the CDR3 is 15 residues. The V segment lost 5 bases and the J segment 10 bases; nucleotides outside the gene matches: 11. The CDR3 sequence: CASSPLGTGLRKLFF. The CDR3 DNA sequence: TGTGCCAGCAGTCCGCTAGGGACAGGGTTACGAAAACTGTTTTTT.

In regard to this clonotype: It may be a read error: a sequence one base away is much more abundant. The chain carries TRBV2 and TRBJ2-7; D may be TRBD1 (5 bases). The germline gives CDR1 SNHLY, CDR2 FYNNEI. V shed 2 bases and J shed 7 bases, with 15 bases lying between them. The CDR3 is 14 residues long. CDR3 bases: TGTGCCAGCAGTGAATTAGTCAGGGTGCATGAGCAGTACTTC. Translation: CASSELVRVHEQYF.

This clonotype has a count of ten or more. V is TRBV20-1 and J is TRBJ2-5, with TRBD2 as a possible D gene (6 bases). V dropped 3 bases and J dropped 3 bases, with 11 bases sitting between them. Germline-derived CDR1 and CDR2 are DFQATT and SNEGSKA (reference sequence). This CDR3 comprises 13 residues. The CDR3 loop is CSARGLTKETQYF. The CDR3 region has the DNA TGCAGTGCTAGGGGACTCACGAAAGAGACCCAGTACTTC.

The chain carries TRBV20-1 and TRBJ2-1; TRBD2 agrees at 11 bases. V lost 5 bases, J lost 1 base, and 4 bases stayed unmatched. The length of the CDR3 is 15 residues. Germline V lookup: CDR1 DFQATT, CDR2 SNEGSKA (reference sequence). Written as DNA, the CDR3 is TGCAGTGCTGAGGGACTAGCGGCTTCCTACAATGAGCAGTTCTTC. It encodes CSAEGLAASYNEQFF.

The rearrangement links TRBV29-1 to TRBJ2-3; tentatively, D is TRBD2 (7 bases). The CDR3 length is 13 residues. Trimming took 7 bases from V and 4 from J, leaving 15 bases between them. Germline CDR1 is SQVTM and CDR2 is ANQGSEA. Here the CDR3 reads CSGVGGQADTQYF. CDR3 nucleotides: TGCAGCGGAGTCGGGGGGCAAGCAGATACGCAGTATTTT.

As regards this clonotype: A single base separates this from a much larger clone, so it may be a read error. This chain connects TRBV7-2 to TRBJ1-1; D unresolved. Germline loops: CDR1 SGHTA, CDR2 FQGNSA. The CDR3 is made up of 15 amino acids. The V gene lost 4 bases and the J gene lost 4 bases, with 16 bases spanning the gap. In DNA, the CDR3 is TGTGCCAGCAGCTCCTCTTGGGAGGGCGGCACTGAAGCTTTCTTT. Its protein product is CASSSSWEGGTEAFF.